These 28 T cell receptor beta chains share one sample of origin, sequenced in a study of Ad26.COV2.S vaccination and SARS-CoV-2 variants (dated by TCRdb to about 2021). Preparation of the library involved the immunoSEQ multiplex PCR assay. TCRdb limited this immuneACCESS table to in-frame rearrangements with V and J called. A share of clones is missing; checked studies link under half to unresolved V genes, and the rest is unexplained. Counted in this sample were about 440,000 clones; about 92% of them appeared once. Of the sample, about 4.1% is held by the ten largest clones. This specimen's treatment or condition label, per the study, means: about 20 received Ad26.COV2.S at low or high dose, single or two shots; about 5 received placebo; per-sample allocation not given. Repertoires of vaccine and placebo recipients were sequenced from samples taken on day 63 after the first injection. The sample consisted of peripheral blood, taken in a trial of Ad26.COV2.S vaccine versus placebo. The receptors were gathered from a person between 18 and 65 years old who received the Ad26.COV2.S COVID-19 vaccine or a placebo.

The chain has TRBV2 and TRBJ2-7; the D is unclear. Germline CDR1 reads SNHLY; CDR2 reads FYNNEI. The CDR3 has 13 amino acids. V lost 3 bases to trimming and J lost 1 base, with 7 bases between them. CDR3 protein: CASSEGSSYEQYF. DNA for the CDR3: TGTGCCAGCAGTGAGGGCAGTTCCTACGAGCAGTACTTC.

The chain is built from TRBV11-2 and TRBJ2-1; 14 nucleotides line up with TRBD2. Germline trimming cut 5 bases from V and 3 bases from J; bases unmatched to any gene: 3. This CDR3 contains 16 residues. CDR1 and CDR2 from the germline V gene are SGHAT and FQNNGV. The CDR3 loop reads CASSLGLAGGYNEQFF. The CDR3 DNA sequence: TGTGCCAGCAGCCTCGGACTAGCGGGAGGCTACAATGAGCAGTTCTTC.

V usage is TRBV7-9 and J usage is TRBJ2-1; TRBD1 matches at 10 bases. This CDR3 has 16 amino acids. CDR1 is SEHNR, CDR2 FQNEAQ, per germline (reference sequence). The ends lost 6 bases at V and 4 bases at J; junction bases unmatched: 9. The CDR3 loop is CASSYQAGQGYNEQFF. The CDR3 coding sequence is TGTGCCAGCAGTTACCAAGCGGGACAGGGGTACAATGAGCAGTTCTTC.

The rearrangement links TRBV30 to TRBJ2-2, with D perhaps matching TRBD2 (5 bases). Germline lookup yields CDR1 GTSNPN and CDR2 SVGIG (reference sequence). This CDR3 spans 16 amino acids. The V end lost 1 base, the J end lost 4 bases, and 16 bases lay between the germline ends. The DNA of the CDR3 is TGTGCCTGGAGTGCCCCGTGGGGAGTACGCACCGGGGAGCTGTTTTTT. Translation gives CAWSAPWGVRTGELFF.

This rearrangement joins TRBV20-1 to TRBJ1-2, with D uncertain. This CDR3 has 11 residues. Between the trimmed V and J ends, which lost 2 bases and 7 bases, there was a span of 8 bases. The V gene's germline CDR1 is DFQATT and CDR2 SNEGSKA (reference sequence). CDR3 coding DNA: TGCAGTGCTAGAATCGGGCGTGGCTACACCTTC. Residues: CSARIGRGYTF.

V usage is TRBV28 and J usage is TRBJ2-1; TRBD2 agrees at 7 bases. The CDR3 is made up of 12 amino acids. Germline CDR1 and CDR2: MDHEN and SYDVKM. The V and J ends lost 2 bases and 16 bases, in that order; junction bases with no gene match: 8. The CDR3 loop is CASSLTGGADFF. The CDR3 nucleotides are TGTGCCAGCAGTTTAACGGGAGGTGCGGATTTCTTC.

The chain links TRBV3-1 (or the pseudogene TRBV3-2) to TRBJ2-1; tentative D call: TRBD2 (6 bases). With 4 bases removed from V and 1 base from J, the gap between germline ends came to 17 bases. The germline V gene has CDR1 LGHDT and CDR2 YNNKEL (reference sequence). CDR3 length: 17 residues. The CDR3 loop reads CASSRTPGSSSYNEQFF. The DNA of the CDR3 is TGTGCCAGCAGCCGGACGCCCGGGAGCTCATCCTACAATGAGCAGTTCTTC.

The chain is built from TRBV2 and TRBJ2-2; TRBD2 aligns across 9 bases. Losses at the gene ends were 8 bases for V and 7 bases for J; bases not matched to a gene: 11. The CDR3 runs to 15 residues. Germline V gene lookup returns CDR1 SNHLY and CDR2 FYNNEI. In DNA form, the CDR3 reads TGTGCCAGCTGCGGGCTAGCGGGAACCTGCGGGGAGCTGTTTTTT. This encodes CASCGLAGTCGELFF.

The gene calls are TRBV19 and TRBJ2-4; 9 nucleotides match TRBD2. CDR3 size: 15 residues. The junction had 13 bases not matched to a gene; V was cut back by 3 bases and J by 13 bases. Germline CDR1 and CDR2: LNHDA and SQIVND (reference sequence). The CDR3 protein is CASSIGGIGLASQYF. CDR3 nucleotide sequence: TGTGCCAGTAGTATCGGCGGAATCGGACTAGCGTCCCAGTACTTC.

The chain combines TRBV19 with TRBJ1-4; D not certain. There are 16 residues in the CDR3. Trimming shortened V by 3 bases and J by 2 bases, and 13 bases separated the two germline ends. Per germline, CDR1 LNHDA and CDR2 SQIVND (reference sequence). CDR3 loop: CASSILLRATNEKLFF. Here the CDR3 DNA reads TGTGCCAGTAGTATTCTCCTGAGGGCGACTAATGAAAAACTGTTTTTT. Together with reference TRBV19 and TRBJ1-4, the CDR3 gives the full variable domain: DGGITQSPKYLFRKEGQNVTLSCEQNLNHDAMYWYRQDPGQGLRLIYYSQIVNDFQKGDIAEGYSVSREKKESFPLTVTSAQKNPTAFYLCASSILLRATNEKLFFGSGTQLSVL.

The CDR3: CASSLTGRRDTQYF. The CDR3 DNA reads as TGTGCCAGCAGTTTGACAGGCCGACGGGATACGCAGTATTTT. The V call is TRBV27, the J call TRBJ2-3, with a weak D call TRBD1 (6 bases). The CDR3 covers 14 residues. CDR1 and CDR2 from the germline V gene are MNHEY and SMNVEV (reference sequence). The V end was cut by 3 bases, the J end by 6 bases, with 13 bases between.

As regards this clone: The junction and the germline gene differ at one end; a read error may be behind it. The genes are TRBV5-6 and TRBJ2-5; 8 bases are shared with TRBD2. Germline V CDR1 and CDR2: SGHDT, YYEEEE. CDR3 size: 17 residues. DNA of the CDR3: TGTGCCAGCAGATTGGGCCCACTAGCGGAGCTGCAAGAGACCCAGTACTTC. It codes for CASRLGPLAELQETQYF.

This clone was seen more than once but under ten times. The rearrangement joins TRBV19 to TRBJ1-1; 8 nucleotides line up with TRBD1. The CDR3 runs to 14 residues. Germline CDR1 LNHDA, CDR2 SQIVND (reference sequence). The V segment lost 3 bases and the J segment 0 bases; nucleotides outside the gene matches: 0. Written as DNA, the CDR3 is TGTGCCAGTAGTATGGGACAGGTGAACACTGAAGCTTTCTTT. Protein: CASSMGQVNTEAFF.

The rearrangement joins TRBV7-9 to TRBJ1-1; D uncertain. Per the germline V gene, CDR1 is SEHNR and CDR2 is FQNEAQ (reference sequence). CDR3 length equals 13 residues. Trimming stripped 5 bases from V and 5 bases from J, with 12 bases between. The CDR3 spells CASSPVAGTEAFF. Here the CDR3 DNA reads TGTGCCAGCAGCCCCGTAGCGGGAACTGAAGCTTTCTTT.

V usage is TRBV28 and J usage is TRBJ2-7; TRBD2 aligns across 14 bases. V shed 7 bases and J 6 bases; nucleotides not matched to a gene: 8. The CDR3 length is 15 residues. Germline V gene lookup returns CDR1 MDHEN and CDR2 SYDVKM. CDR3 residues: CASIPGLAGESEQYF. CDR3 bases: TGTGCCAGCATCCCGGGACTAGCGGGAGAAAGCGAGCAGTACTTC. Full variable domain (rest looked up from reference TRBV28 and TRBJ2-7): DVKVTQSSRYLVKRTGEKVFLECVQDMDHENMFWYRQDPGLGLRLIYFSYDVKMKEKGDIPEGYSVSREKKERFSLILESASTNQTSMYLCASIPGLAGESEQYFGPGTRLTVT.

CDR3 in amino acids: CASSLDGLFRGYTF. DNA for the CDR3: TGTGCCAGCTCCCTGGACGGCCTATTTCGGGGCTACACCTTC. The chain links TRBV18 to TRBJ1-2, with D unclear. V lost 6 bases and J 8 bases, leaving 19 bases between the germline ends. The CDR3 extends over 14 amino acids. Germline V lookup: CDR1 KGHSH, CDR2 LQKENI.

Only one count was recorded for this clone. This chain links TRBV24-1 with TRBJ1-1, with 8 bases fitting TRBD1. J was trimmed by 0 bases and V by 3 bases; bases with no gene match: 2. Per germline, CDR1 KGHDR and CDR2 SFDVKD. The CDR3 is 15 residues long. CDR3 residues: CATSDGQGMNTEAFF. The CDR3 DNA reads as TGTGCCACCAGTGATGGACAGGGCATGAACACTGAAGCTTTCTTT.

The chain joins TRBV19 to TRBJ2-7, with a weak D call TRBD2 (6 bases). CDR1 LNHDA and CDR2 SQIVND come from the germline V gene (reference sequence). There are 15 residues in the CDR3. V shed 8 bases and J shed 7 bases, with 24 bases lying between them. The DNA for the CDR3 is TGTGCCAGTGGAAGCGCGCTGGGACTGGGTGGGGAGCAGTACTTC. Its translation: CASGSALGLGGEQYF.

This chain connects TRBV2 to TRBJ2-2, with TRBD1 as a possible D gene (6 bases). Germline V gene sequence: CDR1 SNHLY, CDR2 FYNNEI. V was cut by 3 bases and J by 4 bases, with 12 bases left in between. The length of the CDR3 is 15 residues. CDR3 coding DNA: TGTGCCAGCAGTGAGCAGGGGCGAGGCACCGGGGAGCTGTTTTTT. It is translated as CASSEQGRGTGELFF. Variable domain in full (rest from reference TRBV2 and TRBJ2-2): EPEVTQTPSHQVTQMGQEVILRCVPISNHLYFYWYRQILGQKVEFLVSFYNNEISEKSEIFDDQFSVERPDGSNFTLKIRSTKLEDSAMYFCASSEQGRGTGELFFGEGSRLTVL.

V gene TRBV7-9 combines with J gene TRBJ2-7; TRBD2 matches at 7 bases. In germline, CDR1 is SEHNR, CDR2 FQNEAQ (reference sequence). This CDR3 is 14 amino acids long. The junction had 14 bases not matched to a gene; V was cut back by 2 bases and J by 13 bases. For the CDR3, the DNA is TGTGCCAGCAGCTTACGGGATCGAGTTGGGACTAAATACTTC. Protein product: CASSLRDRVGTKYF.

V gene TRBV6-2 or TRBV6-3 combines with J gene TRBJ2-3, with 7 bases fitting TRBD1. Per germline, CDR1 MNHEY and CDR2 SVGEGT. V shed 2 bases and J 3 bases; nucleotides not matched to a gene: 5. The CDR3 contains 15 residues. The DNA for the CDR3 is TGTGCCAGCAGTTACGAGGACAGGAGGACAGATACGCAGTATTTT. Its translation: CASSYEDRRTDTQYF.

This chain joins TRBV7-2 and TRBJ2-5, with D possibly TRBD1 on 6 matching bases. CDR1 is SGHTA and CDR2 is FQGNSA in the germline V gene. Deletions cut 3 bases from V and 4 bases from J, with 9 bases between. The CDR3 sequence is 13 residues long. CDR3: CASSFWGPETQYF. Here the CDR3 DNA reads TGTGCCAGCAGCTTTTGGGGGCCAGAGACCCAGTACTTC. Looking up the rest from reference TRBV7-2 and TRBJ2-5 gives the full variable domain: GAGVSQSPSNKVTEKGKDVELRCDPISGHTALYWYRQSLGQGLEFLIYFQGNSAPDKSGLPSDRFSAERTGGSVSTLTIQRTQQEDSAVYLCASSFWGPETQYFGPGTRLLVL.

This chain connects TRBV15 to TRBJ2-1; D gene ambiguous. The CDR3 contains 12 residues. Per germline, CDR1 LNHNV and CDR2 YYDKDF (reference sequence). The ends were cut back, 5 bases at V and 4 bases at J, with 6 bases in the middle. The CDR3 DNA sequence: TGTGCCACCAGCGGAGTATACAATGAGCAGTTCTTC. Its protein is CATSGVYNEQFF.

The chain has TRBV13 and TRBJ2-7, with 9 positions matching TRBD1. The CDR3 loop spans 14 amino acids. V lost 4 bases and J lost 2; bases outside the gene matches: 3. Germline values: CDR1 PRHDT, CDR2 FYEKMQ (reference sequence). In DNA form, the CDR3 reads TGTGCCAGCAGCTCCGACAGGGGGACCTACGAGCAGTACTTC. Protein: CASSSDRGTYEQYF.

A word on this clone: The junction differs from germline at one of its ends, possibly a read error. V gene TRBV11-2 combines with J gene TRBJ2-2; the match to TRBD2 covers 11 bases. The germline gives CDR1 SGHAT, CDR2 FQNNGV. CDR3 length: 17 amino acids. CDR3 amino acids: CASRLAGGPSGTGELFF. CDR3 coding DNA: TGTGCCAGCAGATTAGCGGGAGGGCCCTCGGGCACCGGGGAGCTGTTTTTT.

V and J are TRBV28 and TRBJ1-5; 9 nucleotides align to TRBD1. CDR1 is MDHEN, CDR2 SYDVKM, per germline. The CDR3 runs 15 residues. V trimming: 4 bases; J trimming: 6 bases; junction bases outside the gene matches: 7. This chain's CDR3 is CASSSPGQGSQPQHF. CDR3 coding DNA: TGTGCCAGCAGTTCCCCGGGACAGGGTAGTCAGCCCCAGCATTTT.

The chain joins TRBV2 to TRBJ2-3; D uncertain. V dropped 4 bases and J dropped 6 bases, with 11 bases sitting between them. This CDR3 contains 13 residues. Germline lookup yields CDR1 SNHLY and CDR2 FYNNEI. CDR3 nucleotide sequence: TGTGCCAGCAGTGTTGACCTTAGCGATACGCAGTATTTT. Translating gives CASSVDLSDTQYF.

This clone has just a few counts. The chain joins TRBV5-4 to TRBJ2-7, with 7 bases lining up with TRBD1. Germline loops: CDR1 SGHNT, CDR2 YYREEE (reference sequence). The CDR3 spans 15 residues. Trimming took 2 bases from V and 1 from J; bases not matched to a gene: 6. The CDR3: CASSFPGQLSYEQYF. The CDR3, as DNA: TGTGCCAGCAGCTTTCCGGGACAGCTATCCTACGAGCAGTACTTC.